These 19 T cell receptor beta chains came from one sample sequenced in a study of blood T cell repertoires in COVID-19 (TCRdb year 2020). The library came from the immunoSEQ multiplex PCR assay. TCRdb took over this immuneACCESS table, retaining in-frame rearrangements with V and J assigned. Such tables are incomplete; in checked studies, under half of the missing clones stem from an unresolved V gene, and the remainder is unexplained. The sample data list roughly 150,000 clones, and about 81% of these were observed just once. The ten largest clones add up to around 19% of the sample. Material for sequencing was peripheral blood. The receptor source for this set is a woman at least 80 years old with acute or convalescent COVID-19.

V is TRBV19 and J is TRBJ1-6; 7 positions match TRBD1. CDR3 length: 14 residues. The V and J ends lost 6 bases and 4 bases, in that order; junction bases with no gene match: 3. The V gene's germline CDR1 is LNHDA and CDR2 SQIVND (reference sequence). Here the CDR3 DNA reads TGTGCCAGTAGCGCGACAGGGTATAATTCACCCCTCCACTTT. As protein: CASSATGYNSPLHF.

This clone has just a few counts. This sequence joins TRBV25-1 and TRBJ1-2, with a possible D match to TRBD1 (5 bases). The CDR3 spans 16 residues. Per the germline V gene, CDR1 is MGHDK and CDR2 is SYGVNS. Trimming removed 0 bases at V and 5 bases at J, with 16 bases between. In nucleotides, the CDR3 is TGTGCCAGCAGTGAATACAGCGGGGGGTCGGGGTATGGCTACACCTTC. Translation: CASSEYSGGSGYGYTF.

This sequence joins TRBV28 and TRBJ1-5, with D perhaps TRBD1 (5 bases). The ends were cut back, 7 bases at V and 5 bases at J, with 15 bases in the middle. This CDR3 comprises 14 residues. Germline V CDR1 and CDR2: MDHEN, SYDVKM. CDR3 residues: CASTSGGSHQPQHF. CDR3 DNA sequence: TGTGCCAGCACCTCGGGGGGGTCCCATCAGCCCCAGCATTTT.

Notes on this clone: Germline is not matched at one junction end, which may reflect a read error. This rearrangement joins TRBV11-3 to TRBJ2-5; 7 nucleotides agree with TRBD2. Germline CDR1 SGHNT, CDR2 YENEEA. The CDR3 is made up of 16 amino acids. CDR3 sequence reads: CASSLETRGGQEAQYF. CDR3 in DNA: TGTGCCAGCAGCTTAGAAACACGGGGAGGGCAAGAGGCCCAGTACTTC.

CDR3 amino acids: CASSLTVGTYEQYF. As DNA, the CDR3 is TGTGCCAGCAGTTTGACAGTAGGAACCTACGAGCAGTACTTC. V is TRBV6-2 or TRBV6-3 and J is TRBJ2-7; the D gene is possibly TRBD1 (5 bases). Germline loops: CDR1 MNHEY, CDR2 SVGEGT. V dropped 4 bases and J dropped 2 bases, with 12 bases sitting between them. The CDR3 is made up of 14 amino acids.

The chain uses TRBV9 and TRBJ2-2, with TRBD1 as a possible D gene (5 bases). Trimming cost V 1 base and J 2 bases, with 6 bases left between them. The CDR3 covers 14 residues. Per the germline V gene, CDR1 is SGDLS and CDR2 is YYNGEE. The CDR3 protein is CASSVWGNTGELFF. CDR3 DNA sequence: TGTGCCAGCAGCGTATGGGGCAACACCGGGGAGCTGTTTTTT.

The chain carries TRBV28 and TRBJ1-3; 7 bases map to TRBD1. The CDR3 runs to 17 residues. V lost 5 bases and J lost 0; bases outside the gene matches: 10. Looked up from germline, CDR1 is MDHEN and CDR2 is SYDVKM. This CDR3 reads CASSPMTGMNSGNTIYF. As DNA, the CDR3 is TGTGCCAGCAGTCCGATGACAGGGATGAACTCTGGAAACACCATATATTTT. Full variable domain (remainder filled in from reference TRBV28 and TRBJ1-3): DVKVTQSSRYLVKRTGEKVFLECVQDMDHENMFWYRQDPGLGLRLIYFSYDVKMKEKGDIPEGYSVSREKKERFSLILESASTNQTSMYLCASSPMTGMNSGNTIYFGEGSWLTVV.

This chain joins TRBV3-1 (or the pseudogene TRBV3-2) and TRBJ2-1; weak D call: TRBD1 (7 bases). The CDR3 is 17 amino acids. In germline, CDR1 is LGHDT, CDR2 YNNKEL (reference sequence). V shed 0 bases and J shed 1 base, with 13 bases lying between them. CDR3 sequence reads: CASSQDHQGGSYNEQFF. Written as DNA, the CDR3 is TGTGCCAGCAGCCAAGATCACCAGGGGGGATCCTACAATGAGCAGTTCTTC.

The CDR3 is CASRLRGTDTQYF. CDR3 bases: TGTGCCAGCAGACTGCGGGGCACAGATACGCAGTATTTT. V usage is TRBV12-3 or TRBV12-4 and J usage is TRBJ2-3; a weak D match, TRBD2 (5 bases). V was pared by 6 bases and J by 1 base, with 8 bases between. The CDR3 length is 13 residues.

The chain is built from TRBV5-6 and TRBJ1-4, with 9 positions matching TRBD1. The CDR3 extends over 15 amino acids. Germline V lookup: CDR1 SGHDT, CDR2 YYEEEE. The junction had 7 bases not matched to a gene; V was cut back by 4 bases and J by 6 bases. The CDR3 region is CASSGPGTGYEKLFF. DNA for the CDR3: TGTGCCAGCAGCGGACCCGGGACAGGGTATGAAAAACTGTTTTTT.

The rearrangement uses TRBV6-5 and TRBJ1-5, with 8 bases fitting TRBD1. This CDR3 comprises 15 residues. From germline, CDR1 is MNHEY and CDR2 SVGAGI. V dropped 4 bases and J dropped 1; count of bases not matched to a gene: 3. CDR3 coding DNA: TGTGCCAGCAGTTCCGGGACAGGAAGCAATCAGCCCCAGCATTTT. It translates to CASSSGTGSNQPQHF.

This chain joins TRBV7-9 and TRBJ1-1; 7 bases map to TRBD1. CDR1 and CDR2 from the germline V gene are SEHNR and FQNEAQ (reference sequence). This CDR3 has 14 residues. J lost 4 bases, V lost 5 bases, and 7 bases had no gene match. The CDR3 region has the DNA TGTGCCAGCAGCGAAAGGACAGGCTTCACTGAAGCTTTCTTT. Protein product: CASSERTGFTEAFF.

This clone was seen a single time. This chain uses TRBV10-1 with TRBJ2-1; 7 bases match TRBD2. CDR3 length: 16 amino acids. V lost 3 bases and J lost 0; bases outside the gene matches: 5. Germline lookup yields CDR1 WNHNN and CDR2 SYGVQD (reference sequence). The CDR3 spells CASSDGIAGSYNEQFF. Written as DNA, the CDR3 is TGCGCCAGCAGTGATGGGATAGCGGGCTCCTACAATGAGCAGTTCTTC.

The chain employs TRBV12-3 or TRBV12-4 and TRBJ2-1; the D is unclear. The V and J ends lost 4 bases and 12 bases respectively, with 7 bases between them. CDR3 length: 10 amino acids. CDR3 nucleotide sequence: TGTGCCAGCAGTTCTATTCGGCAGTTCTTC. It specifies CASSSIRQFF.

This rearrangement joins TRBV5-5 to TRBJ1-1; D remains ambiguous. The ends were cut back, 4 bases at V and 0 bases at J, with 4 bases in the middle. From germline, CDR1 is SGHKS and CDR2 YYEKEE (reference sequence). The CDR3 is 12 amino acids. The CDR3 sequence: CASSRVNTEAFF. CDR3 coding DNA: TGTGCCAGCAGCCGAGTGAACACTGAAGCTTTCTTT. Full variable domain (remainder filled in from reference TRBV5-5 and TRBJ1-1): DAGVTQSPTHLIKTRGQQVTLRCSPISGHKSVSWYQQVLGQGPQFIFQYYEKEERGRGNFPDRFSARQFPNYSSELNVNALLLGDSALYLCASSRVNTEAFFGQGTRLTVV.

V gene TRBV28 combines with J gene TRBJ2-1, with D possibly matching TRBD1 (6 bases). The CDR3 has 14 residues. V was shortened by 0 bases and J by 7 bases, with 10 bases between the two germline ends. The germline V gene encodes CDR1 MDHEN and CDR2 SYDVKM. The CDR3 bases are TGTGCCAGCAGTTTATGGGCGAGGGGGAATGAGCAGTTCTTC. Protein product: CASSLWARGNEQFF.

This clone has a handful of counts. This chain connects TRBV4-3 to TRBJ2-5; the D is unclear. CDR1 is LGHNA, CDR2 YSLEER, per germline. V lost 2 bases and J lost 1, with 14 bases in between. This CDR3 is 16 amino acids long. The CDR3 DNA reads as TGCGCCAGCAGCCAATCTTTAGCCCTCCCCCAAGAGACCCAGTACTTC. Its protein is CASSQSLALPQETQYF.

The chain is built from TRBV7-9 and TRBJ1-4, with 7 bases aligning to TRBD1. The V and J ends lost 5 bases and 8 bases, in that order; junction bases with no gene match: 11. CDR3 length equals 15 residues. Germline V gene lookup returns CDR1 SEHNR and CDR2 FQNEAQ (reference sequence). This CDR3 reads CASSPLQGSGEKLFF. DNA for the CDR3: TGTGCCAGCAGCCCACTACAGGGGAGTGGGGAAAAACTGTTTTTT.

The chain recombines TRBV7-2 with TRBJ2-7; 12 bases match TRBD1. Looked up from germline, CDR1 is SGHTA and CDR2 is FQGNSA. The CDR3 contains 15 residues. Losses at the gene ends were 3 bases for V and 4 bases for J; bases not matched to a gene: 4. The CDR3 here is CASSFGTGGAYEQYF. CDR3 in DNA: TGTGCCAGCAGCTTTGGGACAGGGGGCGCGTACGAGCAGTACTTC.